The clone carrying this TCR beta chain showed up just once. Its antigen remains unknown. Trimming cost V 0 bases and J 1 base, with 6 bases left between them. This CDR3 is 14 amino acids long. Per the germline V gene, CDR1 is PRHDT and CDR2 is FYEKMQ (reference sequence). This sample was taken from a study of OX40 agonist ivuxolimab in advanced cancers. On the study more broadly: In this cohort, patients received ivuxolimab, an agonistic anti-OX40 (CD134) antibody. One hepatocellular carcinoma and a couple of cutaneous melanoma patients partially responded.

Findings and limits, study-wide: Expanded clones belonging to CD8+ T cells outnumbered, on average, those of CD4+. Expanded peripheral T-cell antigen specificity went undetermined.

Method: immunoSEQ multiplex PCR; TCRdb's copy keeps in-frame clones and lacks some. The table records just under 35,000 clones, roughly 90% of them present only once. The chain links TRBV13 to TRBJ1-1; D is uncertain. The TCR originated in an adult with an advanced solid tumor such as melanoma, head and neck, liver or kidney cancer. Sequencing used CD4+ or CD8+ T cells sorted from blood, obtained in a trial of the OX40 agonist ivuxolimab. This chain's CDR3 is CASSLGLSNTEAFF. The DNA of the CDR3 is TGTGCCAGCAGCTTAGGACTTTCGAACACTGAAGCTTTCTTT.